This is a list of T cell receptor beta chains from one sample in a study of beta chain features in type 1 diabetes. Libraries were prepared by immunoSEQ multiplex PCR; TCRdb keeps only in-frame clonotypes and omits some of them. The sample holds fewer than 350,000 clones, roughly 21% seen once. Sequencing was carried out using naive CD4+ T cells from blood. Receptors originate from a woman younger than 30 in good health. Both conserved end residues are trimmed from each CDR3. Each record gives: J gene, V gene, clone size, CDR3 protein. Expanded clones are given a class, and other clones once, few, many or no size at all.

J: TRBJ2-3
V: TRBV9
size: few
CDR3: ASSLGGTQY

J: TRBJ1-2
V: TRBV6-1
size: -
CDR3: ASRGTGVDRGYT

J: TRBJ1-2
V: TRBV27
size: few
CDR3: ASSSGQGPVYT

J: TRBJ2-3
V: TRBV5-4
size: -
CDR3: ASNPGGGSGRITDTQY

J: TRBJ2-6
V: TRBV5-1
size: -
CDR3: ASALIYRGSGANVLT

J: TRBJ1-4
V: TRBV9
size: -
CDR3: ASSGGPAAEKLF

J: TRBJ2-1
V: TRBV7-7
size: -
CDR3: ASSPSGTVKSNEQF

J: TRBJ2-5
V: TRBV7-2
size: -
CDR3: ASSMTGVGETQY

J: TRBJ2-3
V: TRBV7-2
size: few
CDR3: ASSLARFGGGLTDTQY

J: TRBJ2-3
V: TRBV2
size: -
CDR3: ASKYGASDTQY

J: TRBJ1-1
V: TRBV4-3
size: -
CDR3: ASSQGQGKRVTEAF